The sequence of this T cell receptor (beta chain) was determined in a study of T cell changes during pregnancy in multiple sclerosis. Sequencing was performed with immunoSEQ multiplex PCR; in TCRdb, only in-frame clones are kept and a portion is missing. The data hold about 49,000 clones, with around 91% observed a single time. This clone came up once. CDR3 length equals 14 residues. Germline V gene lookup returns CDR1 SGHRS and CDR2 YFSETQ. Trimming at V came to 4 bases and at J to 3 bases, leaving 4 bases not matched to a gene. This receptor was identified in a female donor in good health, enrolled as a control in a pregnancy study. V and J are TRBV5-1 and TRBJ2-1, with 7 bases that match TRBD1. The sample consisted of peripheral blood, taken after pregnancy. Here the CDR3 DNA reads TGCGCCAGCAGCCCCGGGACAGTCTACAATGAGCAGTTCTTC. It encodes CASSPGTVYNEQFF.